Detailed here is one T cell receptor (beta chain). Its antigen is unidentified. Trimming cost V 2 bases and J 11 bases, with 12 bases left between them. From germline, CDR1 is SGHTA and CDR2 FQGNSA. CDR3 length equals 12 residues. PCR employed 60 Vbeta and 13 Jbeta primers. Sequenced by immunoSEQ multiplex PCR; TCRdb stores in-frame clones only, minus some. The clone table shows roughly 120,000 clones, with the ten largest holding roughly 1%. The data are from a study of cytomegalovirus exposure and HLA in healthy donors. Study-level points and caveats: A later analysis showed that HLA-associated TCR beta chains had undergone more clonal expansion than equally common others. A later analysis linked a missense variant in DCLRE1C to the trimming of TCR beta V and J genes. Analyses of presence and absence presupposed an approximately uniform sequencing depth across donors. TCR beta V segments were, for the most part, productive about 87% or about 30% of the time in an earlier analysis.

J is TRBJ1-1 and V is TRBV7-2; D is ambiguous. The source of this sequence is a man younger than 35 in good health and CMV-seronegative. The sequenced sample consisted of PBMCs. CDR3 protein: CASSLRGLEAFF. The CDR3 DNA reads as TGTGCCAGCAGCTTACGAGGATTGGAGGCTTTCTTT.